The 10 T cell receptor beta chains presented below share a single source sample, sequenced in a study of lymphopenia after photon versus proton radiotherapy. Generated by immunoSEQ multiplex PCR, the TCRdb table keeps only in-frame clones and is missing some. Here the sample spans roughly 30,000 clones, 94% being singletons. The specimen comprised peripheral blood, sampled from a patient treated with photon-based radiotherapy. Source of these receptors: a woman aged 45 to 65 with cholangiocarcinoma.

The chain recombines TRBV12-5 with TRBJ2-1, with unresolved D. V lost 1 base and J 8 bases, leaving 9 bases between the germline ends. From germline, CDR1 is LGHNT and CDR2 FRNRAP. The CDR3 loop spans 13 amino acids. In DNA, the CDR3 is TGTGCTAGTGGTTTGGGCCCTTTCCATGAGCAGTTCTTC. Translating it yields CASGLGPFHEQFF.

The genes are TRBV9 and TRBJ2-2, with D possibly matching TRBD2 (6 bases). Looked up from germline, CDR1 is SGDLS and CDR2 is YYNGEE. The CDR3 extends over 19 amino acids. Trimming took off 1 base at V and 2 bases at J, with 21 bases between the two ends. The CDR3 coding sequence is TGTGCCAGCAGCGTAATAGGGAGGACGGCAGGCTCAAACACCGGGGAGCTGTTTTTT. Encoded protein: CASSVIGRTAGSNTGELFF. Full variable domain (rest looked up from reference TRBV9 and TRBJ2-2): DSGVTQTPKHLITATGQRVTLRCSPRSGDLSVYWYQQSLDQGLQFLIQYYNGEERAKGNILERFSAQQFPDLHSELNLSSLELGDSALYFCASSVIGRTAGSNTGELFFGEGSRLTVL.

The count of this clone is one. The chain couples TRBV27 to TRBJ2-2; D is tentatively TRBD1 or TRBD2 (6 bases each). The germline CDR1 and CDR2 sequences are MNHEY and SMNVEV (reference sequence). Trimming took 6 bases from V and 5 from J, leaving 16 bases between them. CDR3 length equals 15 residues. The CDR3 is CASREGTYLTGELFF. The CDR3 DNA sequence: TGTGCCAGCAGGGAGGGGACATACCTAACCGGGGAGCTGTTTTTT.

The chain carries TRBV6-1 and TRBJ2-7, with 7 bases fitting TRBD1. The CDR3 is 15 amino acids. Germline CDR1 is MNHNS and CDR2 is SASEGT. Trimming cost V 7 bases and J 7 bases; bases outside gene matches: 16. This chain's CDR3 is CASIRGDVGQEEQYF. The CDR3 DNA is TGTGCCAGCATCCGAGGGGACGTTGGACAGGAAGAGCAGTACTTC.

The rearrangement links TRBV29-1 to TRBJ2-5; 8 bases are shared with TRBD2. V dropped 7 bases and J dropped 4; count of bases not matched to a gene: 8. This CDR3 spans 13 amino acids. Germline CDR1 and CDR2: SQVTM and ANQGSEA. In DNA, the CDR3 is TGCAGCGGGGGGGGACTAGGAGGAGAGACCCAGTACTTC. Residues: CSGGGLGGETQYF. The full variable domain, in which reference TRBV29-1 and TRBJ2-5 provide the parts outside the CDR3, is SAVISQKPSRDICQRGTSLTIQCQVDSQVTMMFWYRQQPGQSLTLIATANQGSEATYESGFVIDKFPISRPNLTFSTLTVSNMSPEDSSIYLCSGGGLGGETQYFGPGTRLLVL.

This clone was counted a single time. The genes are TRBV25-1 and TRBJ1-2; possibly TRBD1 for D (5 bases). CDR1 MGHDK and CDR2 SYGVNS come from the germline V gene. The CDR3 sequence is 14 residues long. V lost 6 bases and J 4 bases, leaving 15 bases between the germline ends. CDR3 amino acids: CASSPAGSFYGYTF. As DNA, the CDR3 is TGTGCCAGCAGCCCCGCAGGGAGTTTCTATGGCTACACCTTC.

The genes are TRBV7-2 and TRBJ1-2; D is unresolved. The length of the CDR3 is 15 residues. Trimming removed 7 bases from V and 2 bases from J, with 17 bases in between. CDR1 is SGHTA, CDR2 FQGNSA, per germline. The CDR3 coding sequence is TGTGCCAGCACCCGTGTCGTCGGGGTAAACTATGGCTACACCTTC. Its protein is CASTRVVGVNYGYTF.

This chain links TRBV19 with TRBJ1-2; no clear D gene. Germline V gene lookup returns CDR1 LNHDA and CDR2 SQIVND (reference sequence). V was pared by 3 bases and J by 7 bases, with 18 bases between. The CDR3 spans 15 residues. The CDR3, as DNA: TGTGCCAGTAGTATTTGGGTGAGGCAAGGATCTGGCTACACCTTC. This gives the protein CASSIWVRQGSGYTF. Full variable domain (missing parts from reference TRBV19 and TRBJ1-2): DGGITQSPKYLFRKEGQNVTLSCEQNLNHDAMYWYRQDPGQGLRLIYYSQIVNDFQKGDIAEGYSVSREKKESFPLTVTSAQKNPTAFYLCASSIWVRQGSGYTFGSGTRLTVV.

The V gene is TRBV7-2, the J gene TRBJ1-5; unclear D gene. The germline CDR1 and CDR2 sequences are SGHTA and FQGNSA. V gave up 2 bases and J gave up 7 bases, with 18 bases separating them. The CDR3 has 16 residues. The CDR3 DNA is TGTGCCAGCAGCTTACAACCAGGTCACTCTGGGCAGCCCCAGCATTTT. It is translated as CASSLQPGHSGQPQHF.

This rearrangement joins TRBV27 to TRBJ2-1; unclear D gene. V lost 6 bases to trimming and J lost 6 bases, with 9 bases between them. CDR1 and CDR2 (germline): MNHEY, SMNVEV (reference sequence). This CDR3 is built from 12 residues. CDR3 amino acids: CASREGPNEQFF. The CDR3 bases are TGTGCCAGCAGGGAAGGACCCAATGAGCAGTTCTTC.